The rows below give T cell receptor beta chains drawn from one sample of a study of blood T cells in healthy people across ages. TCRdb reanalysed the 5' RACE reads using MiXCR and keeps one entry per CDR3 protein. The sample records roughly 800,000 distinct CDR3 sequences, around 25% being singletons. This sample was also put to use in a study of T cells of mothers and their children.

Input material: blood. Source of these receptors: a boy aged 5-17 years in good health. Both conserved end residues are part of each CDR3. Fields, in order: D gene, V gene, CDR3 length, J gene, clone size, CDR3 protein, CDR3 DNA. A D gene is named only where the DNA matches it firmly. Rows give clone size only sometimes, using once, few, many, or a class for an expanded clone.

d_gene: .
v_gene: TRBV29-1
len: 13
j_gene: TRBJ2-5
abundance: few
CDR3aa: CSTDRAGLQTQYF
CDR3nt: TGCAGCACAGATCGGGCGGGGCTGCAGACCCAGTACTTC

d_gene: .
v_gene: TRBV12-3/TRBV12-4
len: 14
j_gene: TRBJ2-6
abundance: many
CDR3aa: CASSLGPGANVLTF
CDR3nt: TGTGCCAGCAGTTTGGGCCCGGGGGCCAACGTCCTGACTTTC

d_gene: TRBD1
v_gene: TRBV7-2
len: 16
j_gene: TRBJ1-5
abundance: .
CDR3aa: CASRYSGGKSNQPQHF
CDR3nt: TGTGCCAGCAGATATTCAGGGGGTAAGAGCAATCAGCCCCAGCATTTT

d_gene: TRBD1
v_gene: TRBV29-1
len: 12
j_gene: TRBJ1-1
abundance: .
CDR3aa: CSVHRGGTEAFF
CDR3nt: TGCAGCGTACACAGGGGCGGTACTGAAGCTTTCTTT

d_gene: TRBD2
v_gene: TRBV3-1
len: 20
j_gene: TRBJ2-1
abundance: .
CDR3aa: CASSQDRGLAGAGSYNEQFF
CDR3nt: TGTGCCAGCAGCCAAGACCGAGGACTAGCGGGGGCCGGCTCCTACAATGAGCAGTTCTTC

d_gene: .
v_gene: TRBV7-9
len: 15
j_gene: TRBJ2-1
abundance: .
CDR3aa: CASSPRGTQMLEQFF
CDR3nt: TGTGCCAGCAGCCCAAGGGGGACTCAAATGCTAGAGCAGTTCTTC

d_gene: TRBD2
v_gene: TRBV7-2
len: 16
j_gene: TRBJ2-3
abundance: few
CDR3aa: CASSSSGRSGTDTQYF
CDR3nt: TGTGCCAGCAGCTCTAGCGGGAGGTCGGGCACAGATACGCAGTATTTT

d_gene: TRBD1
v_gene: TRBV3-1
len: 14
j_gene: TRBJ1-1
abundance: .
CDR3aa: CASSRDRVDTEAFF
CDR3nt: TGTGCCAGCAGCCGAGACAGGGTGGACACTGAAGCTTTCTTT

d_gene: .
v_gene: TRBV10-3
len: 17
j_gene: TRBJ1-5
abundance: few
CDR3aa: CAISESGVGYGNQPQHF
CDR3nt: TGTGCCATCAGTGAGTCCGGGGTCGGTTATGGCAATCAGCCCCAGCATTTT

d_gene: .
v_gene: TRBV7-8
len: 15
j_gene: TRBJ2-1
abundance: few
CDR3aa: CASSSHPSSYNEQFF
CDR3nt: TGTGCCAGCAGCTCACATCCAAGCTCCTACAATGAGCAGTTCTTC

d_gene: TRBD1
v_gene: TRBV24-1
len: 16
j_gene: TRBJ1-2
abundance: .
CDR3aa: CATSDSGIRGNYGYTF
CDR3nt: TGTGCCACCAGTGACTCGGGAATCAGGGGGAACTATGGCTACACCTTC

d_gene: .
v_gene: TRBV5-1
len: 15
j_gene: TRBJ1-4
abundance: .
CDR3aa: CASSLSGHLDEKLFF
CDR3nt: TGCGCCAGCAGCTTGTCTGGACACCTGGACGAAAAACTGTTTTTT

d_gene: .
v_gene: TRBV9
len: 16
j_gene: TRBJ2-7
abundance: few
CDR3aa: CASSVTPSRDSYEQYF
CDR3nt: TGTGCCAGCAGCGTAACCCCTAGCAGGGACTCCTACGAGCAGTACTTC

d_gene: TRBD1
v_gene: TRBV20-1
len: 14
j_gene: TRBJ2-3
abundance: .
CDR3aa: CSANDRDSTDTQYF
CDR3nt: TGCAGTGCAAATGACAGGGACAGCACAGATACGCAGTATTTT

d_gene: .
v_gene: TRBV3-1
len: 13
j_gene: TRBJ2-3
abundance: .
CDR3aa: CASSQVVGVTQYF
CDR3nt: TGTGCCAGCAGCCAAGTAGTAGGGGTTACGCAGTATTTT

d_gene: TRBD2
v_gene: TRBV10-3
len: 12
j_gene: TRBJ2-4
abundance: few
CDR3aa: CAISESGRGQYF
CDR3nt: TGTGCCATCAGTGAGTCTGGGAGGGGTCAGTACTTC

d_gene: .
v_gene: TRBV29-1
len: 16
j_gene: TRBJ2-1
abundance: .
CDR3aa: CSVEPEPGSSYNEQFF
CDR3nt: TGCAGCGTTGAACCGGAGCCAGGCAGCTCCTACAATGAGCAGTTCTTC

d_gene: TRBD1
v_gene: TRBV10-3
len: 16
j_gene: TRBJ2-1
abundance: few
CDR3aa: CAISAPTGGSYNEQFF
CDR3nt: TGTGCCATCAGTGCCCCGACAGGGGGTTCCTACAATGAGCAGTTCTTC

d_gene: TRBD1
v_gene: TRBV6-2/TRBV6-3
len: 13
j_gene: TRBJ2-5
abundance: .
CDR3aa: CASRTGGPETQYF
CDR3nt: TGCGCCAGCCGGACAGGGGGCCCAGAGACCCAGTACTTC

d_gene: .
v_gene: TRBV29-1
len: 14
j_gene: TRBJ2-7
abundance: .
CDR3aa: CSVEVGRGEYEQYF
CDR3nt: TGCAGCGTTGAGGTTGGCAGGGGAGAATACGAGCAGTACTTC

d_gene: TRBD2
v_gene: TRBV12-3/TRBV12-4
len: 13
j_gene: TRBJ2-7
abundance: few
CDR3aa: CASRSGSKYEQYF
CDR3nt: TGTGCCAGCAGGAGCGGGAGTAAGTACGAGCAGTACTTC

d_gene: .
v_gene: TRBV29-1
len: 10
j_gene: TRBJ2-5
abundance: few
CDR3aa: CSDPLKTQYF
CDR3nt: TGCAGCGACCCACTAAAGACCCAGTACTTC

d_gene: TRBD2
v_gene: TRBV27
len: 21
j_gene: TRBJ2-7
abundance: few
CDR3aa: CASSLFGGPGLAGGSSYEQYF
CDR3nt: TGTGCCAGCAGTTTATTTGGGGGCCCGGGACTAGCGGGGGGTAGCTCCTACGAGCAGTACTTC

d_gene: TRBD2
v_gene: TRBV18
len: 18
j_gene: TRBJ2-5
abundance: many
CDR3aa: CASSPSLAGGSLQETQYF
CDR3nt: TGTGCCAGCTCACCATCGCTAGCGGGAGGTAGCCTGCAAGAGACCCAGTACTTC

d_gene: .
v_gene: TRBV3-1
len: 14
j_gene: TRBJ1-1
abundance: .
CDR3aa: CASSQDTGRTEAFF
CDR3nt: TGTGCCAGCAGCCAAGATACAGGGCGCACTGAAGCTTTCTTT

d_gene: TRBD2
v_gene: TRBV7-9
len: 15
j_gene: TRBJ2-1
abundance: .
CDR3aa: CASSAPGTSYNEQFF
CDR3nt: TGTGCCAGCAGCGCACCCGGGACTAGTTACAATGAGCAGTTCTTC

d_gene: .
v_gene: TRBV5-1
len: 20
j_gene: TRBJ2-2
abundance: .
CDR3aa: CASRTEGSGALGLVSGELFF
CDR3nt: TGCGCCAGCAGAACCGAGGGGTCGGGGGCCCTTGGTCTGGTGTCCGGGGAGCTGTTTTTT

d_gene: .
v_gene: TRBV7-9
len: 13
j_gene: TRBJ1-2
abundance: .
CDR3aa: CASSLAQGLGYTF
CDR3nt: TGTGCCAGCAGCTTAGCCCAGGGGCTCGGCTACACCTTC

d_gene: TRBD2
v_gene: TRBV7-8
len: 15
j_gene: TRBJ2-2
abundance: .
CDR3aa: CASSLRDGGGGELFF
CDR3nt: TGTGCCAGCAGCCTAAGGGACGGCGGGGGGGGGGAGCTGTTTTTT

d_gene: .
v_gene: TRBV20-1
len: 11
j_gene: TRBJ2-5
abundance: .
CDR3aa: CSAIGQETQYF
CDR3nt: TGCAGTGCTATCGGCCAAGAGACCCAGTACTTC

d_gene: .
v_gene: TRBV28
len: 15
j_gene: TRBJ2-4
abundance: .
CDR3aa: CASSPFVAAKNIQYF
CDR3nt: TGTGCCAGCAGTCCATTCGTGGCAGCCAAAAACATTCAGTACTTC

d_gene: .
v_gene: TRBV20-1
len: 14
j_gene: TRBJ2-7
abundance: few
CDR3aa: CSASWGEGAYEQYF
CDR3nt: TGCAGTGCTAGTTGGGGGGAAGGGGCCTACGAGCAGTACTTC

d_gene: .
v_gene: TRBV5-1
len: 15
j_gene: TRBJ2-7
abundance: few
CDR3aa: CASSPGVGFSYEQYF
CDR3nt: TGCGCCAGCAGCCCGGGGGTGGGCTTCTCCTACGAGCAGTACTTC

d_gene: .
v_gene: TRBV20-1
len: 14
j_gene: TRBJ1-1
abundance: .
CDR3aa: CSASKDSMNTEAFF
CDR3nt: TGCAGTGCTAGTAAGGACAGCATGAACACTGAAGCTTTCTTT

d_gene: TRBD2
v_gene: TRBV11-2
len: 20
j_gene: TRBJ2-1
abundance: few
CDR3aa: CASSLEGGLAAPRSYNEQFF
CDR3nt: TGTGCCAGCAGCTTAGAAGGGGGACTAGCGGCCCCGAGGTCCTACAATGAGCAGTTCTTC

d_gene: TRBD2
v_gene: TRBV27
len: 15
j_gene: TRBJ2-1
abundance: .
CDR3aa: CASSHAGTSVWEQFF
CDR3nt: TGTGCCAGCAGCCACGCCGGGACTAGCGTTTGGGAGCAGTTCTTC

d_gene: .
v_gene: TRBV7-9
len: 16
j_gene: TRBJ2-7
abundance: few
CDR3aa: CASSLGSVEGLYEQYF
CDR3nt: TGTGCCAGCAGCTTAGGAAGCGTGGAGGGACTCTACGAGCAGTACTTC

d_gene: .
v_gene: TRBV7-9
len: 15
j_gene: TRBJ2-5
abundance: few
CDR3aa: CASSDDSRLQETQYF
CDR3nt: TGTGCCAGCAGCGACGACTCCCGGCTCCAAGAGACCCAGTACTTC

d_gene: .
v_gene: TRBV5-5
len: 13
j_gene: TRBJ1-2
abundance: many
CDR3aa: CASSPQENYGYTF
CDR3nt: TGTGCCAGCAGCCCTCAGGAAAACTATGGCTACACCTTC

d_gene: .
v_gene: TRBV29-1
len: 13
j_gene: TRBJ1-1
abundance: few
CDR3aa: CSVDPQGYTEAFF
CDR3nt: TGCAGCGTTGACCCCCAGGGTTACACTGAAGCTTTCTTT

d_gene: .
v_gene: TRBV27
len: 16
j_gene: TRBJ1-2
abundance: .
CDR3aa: CASSPNSGRVDYGYTF
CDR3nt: TGTGCCAGCAGTCCCAATTCGGGCAGGGTCGACTATGGCTACACCTTC

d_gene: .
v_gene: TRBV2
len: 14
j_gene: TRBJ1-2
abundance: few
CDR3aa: CASTSIGQNYGYTF
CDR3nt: TGTGCCAGCACTTCAATAGGACAGAACTATGGCTACACCTTC